What follows describes a single T cell receptor (beta chain). What it binds is unknown. Read data end 3 residues before the CDR3 end; the end is taken from the germline J gene. The data are from a study of T cell clonality in common variable immunodeficiency. Generated by immunoSEQ multiplex PCR, the TCRdb table keeps only in-frame clones and is missing some. The record shows about 20,000 clones for this sample, with no singletons present. Germline lookup yields CDR1 LNHDA and CDR2 SQIVND (reference sequence). The CDR3 length is 16 residues. With 3 bases clipped from V and 7 bases from J, the junction kept 6 bases outside the gene matches. General study findings and limits: Fewer deletions and N-nucleotide insertions were reportedly seen in common variable immunodeficiency TCR beta sequences. TCRbeta clonality was increased in CVID versus healthy controls. CVID patient heterogeneity limited repertoire-clinical complication correlations.

The source of this sequence is a human donor with common variable immunodeficiency. The chain joins TRBV19 to TRBJ2-1, with TRBD2 matching 13 bases. Sequencing was carried out using peripheral blood mononuclear cells. The covered CDR3 bases are TGTGCCAGTAGTATTCGGGGGACTAGCGGGAATAATGAG. Protein sequence: CASSIRGTSGNNE. The full-length CDR3 reads as CASSIRGTSGNNEQFF. Together with reference TRBV19 and TRBJ2-1, the CDR3 gives the full variable domain: DGGITQSPKYLFRKEGQNVTLSCEQNLNHDAMYWYRQDPGQGLRLIYYSQIVNDFQKGDIAEGYSVSREKKESFPLTVTSAQKNPTAFYLCASSIRGTSGNNEQFFGPGTRLTVL.